These T cell receptor beta chains were read from a single sample in a study of T cell responses to AZD1222 COVID-19 vaccine. TCRdb's copy holds only in-frame clones and misses some; the assay was immunoSEQ multiplex PCR. The repertoire includes 100,000 to 150,000 clones, around 86% of them detected once, and 20% to 25% sits in the top ten. Source: peripheral blood, taken on day 0 of AZD1222 vaccination. These receptors all come from an adult in good health. Each CDR3 is given without its conserved first and last residue.

12 TRBV9 ASSVTGQNTEAF
13 TRBV9 ASSPRQGAGEKLF
10 TRBV11-2 ATAASNQPQH
15 TRBV5-1 ASSLETPGTSVNEQF
15 TRBV3-1/TRBV3-2 ASSQVPRTSHSETQY
10 TRBV28 ASTTGRYEQY
13 TRBV6-5 ASSYSDRGETEAF
11 TRBV5-6 ASSPQAGEKLF
11 TRBV6-2/TRBV6-3 ASSSSQNQPQH
11 TRBV7-2 ASSLPGSTEAF
13 TRBV4-3 ASSELAGGSDEQY
14 TRBV7-8 ASSLRDMSRNQPQH
12 TRBV10-3 AITYDSANYGYT
13 TRBV7-6 ASSPTAFEGEKLF
11 TRBV6-6 ASTDRLRNTIY
13 TRBV4-2 ASSPGQDSNQPQH
15 TRBV27 ASSPSPGQQATGELF
12 TRBV7-9 ASSLSGVTQPQH
12 TRBV5-6 ASSAFGGRRGYT
11 TRBV7-2 ASSLEGCSPLH
10 TRBV2 ASKFSNQPQH
10 TRBV27 ASSYPGDTQY
13 TRBV9 ASSAATRKTYEQY
12 TRBV7-2 ASSSSGGANEQF
14 TRBV11-3 ASSLGRGPPTDTQY
9 TRBV20-1 SVMPGNTIY
11 TRBV10-3 AIEAGLNTEAF
9 TRBV28 ASRLGETQY
12 TRBV6-2/TRBV6-3 ASTPWGVTYEQY
10 TRBV6-5 AMEVGPYEQY
13 TRBV6-5 ASSYLPGTVPEAF
11 TRBV6-1 ASSDGGNYGYT
13 TRBV5-1 ASSWGTGLSSEQY
10 TRBV12-3/TRBV12-4 ASSFFHNEQF
16 TRBV7-7 ASSLAAGGGVFKYGYT
12 TRBV2 ASSSAVGGNTIY
11 TRBV2 ASGSGGVETQY
15 TRBV5-1 ASSSLQGVGGTDTQY
11 TRBV12-3/TRBV12-4 ASSLWQYNEQF
12 TRBV27 ASSNNRVEYTQY
13 TRBV11-2 ASSFPGQGVYGYT
12 TRBV6-2/TRBV6-3 ASSYSHRAPPLH
11 TRBV29-1 SVDSANTGELF
14 TRBV7-6 ASSLARHGIRTEAF
11 TRBV27 ASGILQGDEQF
13 TRBV2 ASSGTSGGQETQY
9 TRBV19 ASSMNTEAF
10 TRBV28 ASSFRIRNYT
13 TRBV10-3 AIAGREGFLYEQY
13 TRBV7-2 ASSLYRELDTEAF
13 TRBV11-3 ASSLGGLEYNEQF
15 TRBV5-1 ASSLAPGRLTNEKLF
11 TRBV28 ASSLLDSRGYT
13 TRBV5-1 ASSLGRGQNTEAF
12 TRBV5-1 ASSKDTETGELF
13 TRBV7-6 ASSLGTGGSYGYT
12 TRBV28 ASGIPPGDQPQH
13 TRBV4-3 ASSQDKSLSYEQY
12 TRBV28 ASSLPNRAYGYT
12 TRBV14 ASTQGFSTDTQY